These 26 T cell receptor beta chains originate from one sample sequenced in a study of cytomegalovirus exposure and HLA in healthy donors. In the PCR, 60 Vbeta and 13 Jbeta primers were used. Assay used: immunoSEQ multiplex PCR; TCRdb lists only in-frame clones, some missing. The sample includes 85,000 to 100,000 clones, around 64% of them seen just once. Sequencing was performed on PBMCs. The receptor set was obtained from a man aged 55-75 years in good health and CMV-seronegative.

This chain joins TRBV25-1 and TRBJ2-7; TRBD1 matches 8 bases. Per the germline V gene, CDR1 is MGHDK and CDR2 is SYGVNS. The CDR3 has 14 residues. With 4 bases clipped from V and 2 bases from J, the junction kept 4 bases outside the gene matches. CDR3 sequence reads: CASSGQGPTYEQYF. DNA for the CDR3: TGTGCCAGCAGTGGACAGGGGCCGACCTACGAGCAGTACTTC.

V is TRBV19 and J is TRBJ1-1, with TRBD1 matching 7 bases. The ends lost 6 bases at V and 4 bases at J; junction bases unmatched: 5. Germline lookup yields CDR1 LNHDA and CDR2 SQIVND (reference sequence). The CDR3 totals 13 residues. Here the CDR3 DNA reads TGTGCCAGTAGCCTCGACAGGGTCACTGAAGCTTTCTTT. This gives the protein CASSLDRVTEAFF. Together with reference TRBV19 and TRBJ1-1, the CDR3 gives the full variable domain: DGGITQSPKYLFRKEGQNVTLSCEQNLNHDAMYWYRQDPGQGLRLIYYSQIVNDFQKGDIAEGYSVSREKKESFPLTVTSAQKNPTAFYLCASSLDRVTEAFFGQGTRLTVV.

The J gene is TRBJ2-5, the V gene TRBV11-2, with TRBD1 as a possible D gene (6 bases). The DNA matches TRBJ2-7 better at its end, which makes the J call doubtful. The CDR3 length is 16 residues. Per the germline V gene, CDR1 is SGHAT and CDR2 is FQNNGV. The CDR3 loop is CASSPSWGPGGSEQYF. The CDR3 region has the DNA TGTGCCAGCAGCCCATCTTGGGGGCCGGGTGGGTCCGAGCAGTACTTC.

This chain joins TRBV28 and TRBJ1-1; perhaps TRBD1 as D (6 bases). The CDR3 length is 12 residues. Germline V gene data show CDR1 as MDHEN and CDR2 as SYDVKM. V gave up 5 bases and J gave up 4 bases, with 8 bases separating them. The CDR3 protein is CASSQGSTEAFF. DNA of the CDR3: TGTGCCAGCAGTCAGGGGTCCACTGAAGCTTTCTTT.

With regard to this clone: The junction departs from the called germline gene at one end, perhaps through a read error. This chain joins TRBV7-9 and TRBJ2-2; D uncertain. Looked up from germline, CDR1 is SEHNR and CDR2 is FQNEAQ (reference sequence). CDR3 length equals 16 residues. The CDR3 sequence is CASSLGGTPKTGELFF. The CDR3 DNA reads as TGTGCCAGCAGCTTAGGCGGCACCCCGAAAACCGGGGAGCTGTTTTTT.

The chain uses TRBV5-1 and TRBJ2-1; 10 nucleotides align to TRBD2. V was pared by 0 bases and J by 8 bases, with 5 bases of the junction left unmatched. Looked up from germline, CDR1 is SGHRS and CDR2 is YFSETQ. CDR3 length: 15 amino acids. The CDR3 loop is CASSLALAGVDEQFF. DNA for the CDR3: TGCGCCAGCAGCTTGGCCCTAGCGGGAGTTGATGAGCAGTTCTTC.

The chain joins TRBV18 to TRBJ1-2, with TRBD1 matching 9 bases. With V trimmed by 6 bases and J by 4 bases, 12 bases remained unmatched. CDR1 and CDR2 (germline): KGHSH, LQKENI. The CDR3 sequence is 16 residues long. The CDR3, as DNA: TGTGCCAGCTCGCCAGACGGACAGGGGAAAAGCTATGGCTACACCTTC. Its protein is CASSPDGQGKSYGYTF. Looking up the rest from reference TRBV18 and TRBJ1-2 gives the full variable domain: NAGVMQNPRHLVRRRGQEARLRCSPMKGHSHVYWYRQLPEEGLKFMVYLQKENIIDESGMPKERFSAEFPKEGPSILRIQQVVRGDSAAYFCASSPDGQGKSYGYTFGSGTRLTVV.

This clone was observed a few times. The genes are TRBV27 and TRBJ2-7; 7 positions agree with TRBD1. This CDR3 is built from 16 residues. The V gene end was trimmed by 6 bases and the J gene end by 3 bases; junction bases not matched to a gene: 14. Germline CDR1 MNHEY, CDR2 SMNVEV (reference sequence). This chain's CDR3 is CASSLGWATGNYEQYF. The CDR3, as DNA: TGTGCCAGCAGCCTAGGGTGGGCGACAGGGAACTACGAGCAGTACTTC.

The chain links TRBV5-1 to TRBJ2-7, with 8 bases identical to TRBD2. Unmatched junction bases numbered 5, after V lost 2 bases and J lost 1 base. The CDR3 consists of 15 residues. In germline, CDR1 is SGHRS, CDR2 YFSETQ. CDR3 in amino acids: CASSLTGLESYEQYF. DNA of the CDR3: TGCGCCAGCAGCTTAACGGGACTAGAGTCCTACGAGCAGTACTTC.

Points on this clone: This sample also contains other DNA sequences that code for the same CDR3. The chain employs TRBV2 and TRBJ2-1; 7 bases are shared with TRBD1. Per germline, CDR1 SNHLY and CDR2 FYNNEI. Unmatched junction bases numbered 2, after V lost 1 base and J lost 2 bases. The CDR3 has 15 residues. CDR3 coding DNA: TGTGCCAGCAGTGAAGATACAGGGGCCTACAATGAGCAGTTCTTC. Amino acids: CASSEDTGAYNEQFF.

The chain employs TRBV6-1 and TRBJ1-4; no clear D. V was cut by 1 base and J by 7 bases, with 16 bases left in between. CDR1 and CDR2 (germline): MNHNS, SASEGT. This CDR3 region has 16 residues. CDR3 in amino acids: CASSEVASGRGEKLFF. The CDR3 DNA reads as TGTGCCAGCAGTGAAGTAGCGAGCGGGAGAGGTGAAAAACTGTTTTTT.

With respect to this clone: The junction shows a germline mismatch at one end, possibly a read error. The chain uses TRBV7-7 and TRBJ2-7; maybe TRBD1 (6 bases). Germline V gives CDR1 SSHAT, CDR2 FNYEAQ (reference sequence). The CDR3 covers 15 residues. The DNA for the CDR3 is TGTGCTAGCAGCTTGGGGGCAGGGGATACCTACGAGCAGTACTTC. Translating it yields CASSLGAGDTYEQYF.

The DNA of the CDR3 is TGTGCCAGCAGCCACGGGACTAGCGTAGAGACCCAGTACTTC. It is translated as CASSHGTSVETQYF. The chain joins TRBV6-5 to TRBJ2-5; 10 nucleotides align to TRBD2. V lost 6 bases to trimming and J lost 4 bases; unmatched junction nucleotides: 5. Looked up from germline, CDR1 is MNHEY and CDR2 is SVGAGI. The CDR3 has 14 amino acids.

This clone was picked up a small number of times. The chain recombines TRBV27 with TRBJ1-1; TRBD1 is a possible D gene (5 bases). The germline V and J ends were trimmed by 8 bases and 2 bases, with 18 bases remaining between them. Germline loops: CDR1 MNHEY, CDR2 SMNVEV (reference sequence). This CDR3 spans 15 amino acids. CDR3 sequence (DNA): TGTGCCAGCCGAGGGAGGGGATGGGGAAACACTGAAGCTTTCTTT. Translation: CASRGRGWGNTEAFF.

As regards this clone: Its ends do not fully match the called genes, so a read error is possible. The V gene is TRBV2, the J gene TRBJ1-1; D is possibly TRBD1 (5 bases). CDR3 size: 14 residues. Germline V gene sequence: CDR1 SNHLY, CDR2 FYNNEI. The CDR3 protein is CASSERGPHTEAFF. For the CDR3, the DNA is TGTGCCAGCAGTGAAAGGGGTCCACACACAGAAGCTTTCTTT.

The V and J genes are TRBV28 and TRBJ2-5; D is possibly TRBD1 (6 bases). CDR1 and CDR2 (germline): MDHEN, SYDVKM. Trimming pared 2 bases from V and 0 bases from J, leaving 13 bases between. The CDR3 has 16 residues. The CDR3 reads CASSLNNRVYQETQYF. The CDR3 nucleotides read TGTGCCAGCAGTTTAAACAACAGGGTATACCAAGAGACCCAGTACTTC.

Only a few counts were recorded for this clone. The CDR3: CASSVVGSSYEQYF. The CDR3 DNA reads as TGTGCCAGCAGCGTAGTCGGGAGCTCCTACGAGCAGTACTTC. V usage is TRBV9 and J usage is TRBJ2-7, with D perhaps matching TRBD2 (6 bases). The V gene lost 0 bases and the J gene lost 0 bases, with 7 bases spanning the gap. Germline lookup yields CDR1 SGDLS and CDR2 YYNGEE. The CDR3 sequence is 14 residues long.

The CDR3 bases are TGTGCCAGCACTCCCCCGCTGGGACAGGGGTTTGAGACCCAGTACTTC. This translates into CASTPPLGQGFETQYF. The rearrangement links TRBV2 to TRBJ2-5; TRBD1 agrees at 10 bases. V lost 7 bases and J lost 5; bases outside the gene matches: 13. Per germline, CDR1 SNHLY and CDR2 FYNNEI. The CDR3 consists of 16 residues. Variable domain in full (rest from reference TRBV2 and TRBJ2-5): EPEVTQTPSHQVTQMGQEVILRCVPISNHLYFYWYRQILGQKVEFLVSFYNNEISEKSEIFDDQFSVERPDGSNFTLKIRSTKLEDSAMYFCASTPPLGQGFETQYFGPGTRLLVL.

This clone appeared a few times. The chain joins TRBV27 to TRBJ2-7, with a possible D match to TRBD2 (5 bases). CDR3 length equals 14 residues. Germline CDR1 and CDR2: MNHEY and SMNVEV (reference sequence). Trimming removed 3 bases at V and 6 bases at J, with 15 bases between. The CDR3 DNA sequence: TGTGCCAGCAGTTTCGAAAGGCTAGCAAGCGAGCAGTACTTC. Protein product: CASSFERLASEQYF.

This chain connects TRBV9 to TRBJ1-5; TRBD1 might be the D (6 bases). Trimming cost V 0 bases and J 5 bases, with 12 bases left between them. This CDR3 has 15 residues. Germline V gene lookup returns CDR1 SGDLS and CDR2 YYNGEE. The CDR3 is CASSVGGGPDQPQHF. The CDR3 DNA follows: TGTGCCAGCAGCGTAGGGGGGGGGCCCGATCAGCCCCAGCATTTT.

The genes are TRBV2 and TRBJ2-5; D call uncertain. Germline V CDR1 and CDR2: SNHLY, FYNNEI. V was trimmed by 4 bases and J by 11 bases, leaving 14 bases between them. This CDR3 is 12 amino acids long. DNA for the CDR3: TGTGCCAGCAGTGCGGAGAGGTACTTGCAGTACTTC. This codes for CASSAERYLQYF.

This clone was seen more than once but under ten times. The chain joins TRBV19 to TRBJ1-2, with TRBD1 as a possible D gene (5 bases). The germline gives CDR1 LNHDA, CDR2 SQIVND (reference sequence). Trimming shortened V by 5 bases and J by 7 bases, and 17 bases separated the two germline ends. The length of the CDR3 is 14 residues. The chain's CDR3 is CASSFLVDGGGYTF. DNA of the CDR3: TGTGCCAGTAGTTTCCTCGTGGACGGGGGTGGCTACACCTTC.

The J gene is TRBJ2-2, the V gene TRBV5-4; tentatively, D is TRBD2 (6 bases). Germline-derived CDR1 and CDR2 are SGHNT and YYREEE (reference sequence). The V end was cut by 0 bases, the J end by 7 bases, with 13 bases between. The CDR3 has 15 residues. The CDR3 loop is CASSLAGGPNGELFF. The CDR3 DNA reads TGTGCCAGCAGCTTGGCTGGAGGGCCGAACGGGGAGCTGTTTTTT.

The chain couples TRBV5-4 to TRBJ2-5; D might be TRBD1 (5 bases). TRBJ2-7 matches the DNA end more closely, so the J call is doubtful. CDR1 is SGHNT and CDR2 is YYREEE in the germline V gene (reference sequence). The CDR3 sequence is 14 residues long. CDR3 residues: CASSRQSSSYEQYF. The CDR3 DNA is TGTGCCAGCAGCAGACAGAGCAGCTCCTACGAGCAGTACTTC.

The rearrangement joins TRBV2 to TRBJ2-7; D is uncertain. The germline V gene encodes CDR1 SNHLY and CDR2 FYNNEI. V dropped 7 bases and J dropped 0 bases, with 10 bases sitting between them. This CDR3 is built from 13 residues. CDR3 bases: TGTGCCAGCATAGACTGGAGCTCCTACGAGCAGTACTTC. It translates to CASIDWSSYEQYF.

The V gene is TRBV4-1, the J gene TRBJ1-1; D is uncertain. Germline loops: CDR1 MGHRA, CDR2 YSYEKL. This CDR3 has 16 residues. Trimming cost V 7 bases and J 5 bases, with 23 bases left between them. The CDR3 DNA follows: TGCGCCAGCATCCTCTCTTCTGGAGGCGTGGGAACTGAAGCTTTCTTT. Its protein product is CASILSSGGVGTEAFF.